The clone carrying this T cell receptor (beta chain) was observed a few times. Its target is not known. Germline V gene lookup returns CDR1 GTSNPN and CDR2 SVGIG (reference sequence). Trimming removed 2 bases at V and 5 bases at J, with 10 bases between. The CDR3 has 13 amino acids. Using CD45RO/CCR7/CD25/CD127/CD95/CD27, CD4+ naive, central memory, regulatory and stem cell-like memory cells were sorted. As every portion of the isolated RNA was reverse transcribed, the sequencing read expressed TCRB transcripts. Method: immunoSEQ multiplex PCR; TCRdb's copy keeps in-frame clones and lacks some. Of around 250,000 clones detected, 25% to 30% appear once; the ten largest clones hold approximately 4%. This sample is drawn from a study of beta chain features in type 1 diabetes. Study details: The samples had 107,917,701 sorted cells examined in all. Notes on the study in general: Across patients, naive, central memory and Treg TCRB repertoires exhibited apparently greater similarity than was observed across healthy donors. Significant though moderate, a shortening of TCRB CDR3s appeared in all four CD4+ subsets of Type 1 diabetes patients.

The sequence came from a man in his thirties or forties in good health. The source material was central memory CD4+ T cells from blood. The rearrangement uses TRBV30 and TRBJ2-1; no firm D call. This CDR3 reads CAWSYKVNNEQFF. The CDR3, as DNA: TGTGCCTGGAGTTATAAGGTGAACAATGAGCAGTTCTTC.